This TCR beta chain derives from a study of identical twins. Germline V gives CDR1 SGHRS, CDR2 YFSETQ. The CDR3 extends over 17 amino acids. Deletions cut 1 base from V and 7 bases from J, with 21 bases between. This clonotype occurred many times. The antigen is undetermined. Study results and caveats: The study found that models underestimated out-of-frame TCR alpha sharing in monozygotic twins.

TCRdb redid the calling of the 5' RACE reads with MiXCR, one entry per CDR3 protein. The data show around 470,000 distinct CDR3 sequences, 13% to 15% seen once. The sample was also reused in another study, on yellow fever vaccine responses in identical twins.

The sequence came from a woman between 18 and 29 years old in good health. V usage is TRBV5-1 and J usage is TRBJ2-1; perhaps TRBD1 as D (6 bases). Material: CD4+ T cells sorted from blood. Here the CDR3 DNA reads TGCGCCAGCAGCTTGATGAGGGGGAGCGCCCTTGGGAATGAGCAGTTCTTC. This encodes CASSLMRGSALGNEQFF.